This passage covers 9 T cell receptor beta chains from one sample sequenced in a study of T-cell memory formation after mild COVID-19. One entry per CDR3 protein, called by TCRdb with MiXCR from the 5' RACE reads. The sample contains hundreds of thousands of distinct CDR3 sequences, around 19% of which appear only once. The material sequenced was PBMCs or a T cell subset sorted from them (not recorded which). These TCRs come from an adult woman who had mild COVID-19 (a few samples of this study predate the infection). Cell type and time point are not known.

This clonotype was seen ten or more times. The V and J genes are TRBV12-3 or TRBV12-4 and TRBJ2-1; D may be TRBD2 (5 bases). Trimming left V 3 bases short and J 6 bases short, with 9 bases between. This CDR3 is 13 amino acids long. CDR3 nucleotide sequence: TGTGCCAGCAGTTTTCGTCGGGGCAATGAGCAGTTCTTC. Amino acids: CASSFRRGNEQFF.

The chain recombines TRBV3-1 with TRBJ1-2; 8 bases line up with TRBD1. The CDR3 sequence is 13 residues long. V shed 10 bases, J shed 7 bases, and the junction held 11 bases outside the gene matches. CDR1 is LGHDT and CDR2 is YNNKEL in the germline V gene (reference sequence). DNA for the CDR3: TGTGCCACACGACAGGGGTCCGCGGCTGGCTACACCTTC. Encoded protein: CATRQGSAAGYTF.

The chain recombines TRBV20-1 with TRBJ1-3; D gene ambiguous. Germline-derived CDR1 and CDR2 are DFQATT and SNEGSKA (reference sequence). The CDR3 totals 14 residues. V was clipped by 1 base and J by 4 bases, with 11 bases between them. The CDR3 sequence: CSARAQLTGNTIYF. The CDR3 bases are TGCAGTGCTAGAGCCCAACTCACGGGAAACACCATATATTTT.

This chain connects TRBV20-1 to TRBJ2-3; D might be TRBD2 (7 bases). This CDR3 contains 14 residues. The V and J ends lost 1 base and 1 base respectively, with 9 bases between them. Germline V gives CDR1 DFQATT, CDR2 SNEGSKA (reference sequence). CDR3 DNA: TGCAGTGCTAGAGGGGGGGGGCGCACAGATACGCAGTATTTT. Residues: CSARGGGRTDTQYF.

This chain uses TRBV3-1 with TRBJ2-7, with D possibly matching TRBD1 (6 bases). The germline V gene encodes CDR1 LGHDT and CDR2 YNNKEL (reference sequence). The germline V and J ends were trimmed by 0 bases and 4 bases, with 13 bases remaining between them. The CDR3 spans 15 residues. The CDR3 region is CASSQDWVGAYEQYF. CDR3 DNA sequence: TGTGCCAGCAGCCAAGATTGGGTGGGGGCATACGAGCAGTACTTC.

The chain carries TRBV7-9 and TRBJ1-4, with D possibly matching TRBD1 (6 bases). The CDR3 sequence is 14 residues long. Germline CDR1 is SEHNR and CDR2 is FQNEAQ (reference sequence). V lost 7 bases to trimming and J lost 5 bases, with 14 bases between them. The CDR3 reads CASTVRGGNEKLFF. The DNA for the CDR3 is TGTGCCAGCACCGTCAGGGGCGGCAATGAAAAACTGTTTTTT.

This clonotype was found a few times. This chain uses TRBV28 with TRBJ2-4; no firm D call. From germline, CDR1 is MDHEN and CDR2 SYDVKM. Trimming removed 3 bases at V and 0 bases at J, with 12 bases between. The CDR3 runs 16 residues. The CDR3 DNA is TGTGCCAGCAGTTTTGTTCTCCTACTAGCCAAAAACATTCAGTACTTC. Its translation is CASSFVLLLAKNIQYF.

V and J are TRBV12-3 or TRBV12-4 and TRBJ1-5, with D possibly matching TRBD1 (5 bases). This CDR3 has 15 residues. Deletions cut 6 bases from V and 0 bases from J, with 12 bases between. For the CDR3, the DNA is TGTGCCAGCAGCCGTGAGGGGTCTAGCAATCAGCCCCAGCATTTT. It yields the protein CASSREGSSNQPQHF.

The CDR3 spells CASSHPGQGANEAFF. As DNA, the CDR3 is TGTGCCAGCAGTCACCCGGGACAGGGGGCAAATGAGGCTTTCTTT. The V gene is TRBV12-3 or TRBV12-4, the J gene TRBJ1-1; 12 bases are shared with TRBD1. This CDR3 has 15 residues. V was clipped by 5 bases and J by 11 bases; unmatched bases: 12.